The clone carrying this T cell receptor (beta chain) showed up many times. The sample originates from a study of T cells after yellow fever vaccination. As TCR cDNA was made by 5'RACE template switching, a universal primer site and UMIs were added. Via MiXCR, TCRdb re-called the 5' RACE reads, giving one row per CDR3 protein. In the table there are 110,000 to 150,000 distinct CDR3 sequences, 5% to 8% of which are singletons. The CDR3 has 12 residues. V lost 3 bases and J lost 6, with 6 bases in between. This sequence was found in a man aged 25 to 40 who received the YFV17D yellow fever vaccine. The chain recombines TRBV12-3 or TRBV12-4 with TRBJ1-5; D call uncertain. This specimen consisted of CD4+ T cells sorted from PBMCs, obtained 10 days after the yellow fever booster vaccination. Here the CDR3 DNA reads TGTGCCAGCAGTTTTGGGCGTCAGCCCCAGCATTTT. It yields the protein CASSFGRQPQHF.